This TCR beta chain was captured in a study of tumor-infiltrating lymphocytes in localized non-small cell lung cancer. Overall study context: Several tumor histologies, both smoking statuses, and some post-neoadjuvant chemotherapy samples were included. Resected tumor was paired with non-adjacent uninvolved lung from the same patient. Regarding the study as a whole: Recurrence-free survival showed no association with tumor T-cell fraction. Technical variation could not be separated from intratumor heterogeneity here.

Trimming left V 2 bases short and J 6 bases short, with 11 bases between. CDR1 and CDR2 from the germline V gene are SGHTA and FQGNSA. This CDR3 spans 13 amino acids. Comments on this clone: Its target is unknown.

Assay: immunoSEQ multiplex PCR; the TCRdb copy retains only in-frame clones and omits some. Among about 25,000 clones, roughly 71% were seen once, and the ten largest hold 14% to 15%. This sequence originates from a human donor with non-small cell lung cancer. The chain employs TRBV7-2 and TRBJ2-7; maybe TRBD1 (6 bases). The sample consisted of lung tumor tissue. As DNA, the CDR3 is TGTGCCAGCAGCTTAAACAGGGTAGGCGAGCAGTACTTC. It specifies CASSLNRVGEQYF.